A selection of T cell receptor beta chains follows, all from one sample in a study of blood T cell repertoires in COVID-19. Clones were read by immunoSEQ multiplex PCR, and TCRdb kept only the in-frame ones, dropping some. Of about 68,000 clones in the sample, around nine tenths were seen once. The sequenced material came from peripheral blood. These receptor sequences come from a man aged 40-49 years with COVID-19, enrolled during active disease. CDR3s include the opening cysteine and the closing phenylalanine or tryptophan. The D gene is left open where the match is weak. The size entry is marked missing in some rows and otherwise reads once, few, many or a size class.

d_call: .
clone_size: .
j_call: TRBJ2-5
v_call: TRBV28
cdr3_nt: TGTGCCAGCAGTTCTTCCGGGTATGCAAGCCAAGAGACCCAGTACTTC
cdr3_aa: CASSSSGYASQETQYF

d_call: .
clone_size: .
j_call: TRBJ1-2
v_call: TRBV5-5
cdr3_nt: TGTGCCAGCAGCGCACGGGACTCAGCAGCATATGGCTACACCTTC
cdr3_aa: CASSARDSAAYGYTF

d_call: TRBD1
clone_size: .
j_call: TRBJ1-1
v_call: TRBV11-2
cdr3_nt: TGTGCCAGCAGCTCCCCACGACAGGGGGGTTCGGCTTTCTTT
cdr3_aa: CASSSPRQGGSAFF

d_call: .
clone_size: .
j_call: TRBJ2-2
v_call: TRBV9
cdr3_nt: TGTGCCAGCAGCTCCGGAGTCGGGGAGCTGTTTTTT
cdr3_aa: CASSSGVGELFF

d_call: .
clone_size: once
j_call: TRBJ2-5
v_call: TRBV29-1
cdr3_nt: TGCAGCGTTGAGGCAGCGCAAGGCGCCCAGTACTTC
cdr3_aa: CSVEAAQGAQYF

d_call: .
clone_size: .
j_call: TRBJ2-6
v_call: TRBV28
cdr3_nt: TGTGCCAGCACGGAGGGGGCGCAGTATGCTGGGGCCAACGTCCTGACTTTC
cdr3_aa: CASTEGAQYAGANVLTF

d_call: TRBD1
clone_size: .
j_call: TRBJ1-5
v_call: TRBV18
cdr3_nt: TGTGCCAGCTCGCCTGGGACAGGGGGCAATCAGCCCCAGCATTTT
cdr3_aa: CASSPGTGGNQPQHF

d_call: TRBD2
clone_size: .
j_call: TRBJ2-7
v_call: TRBV3-1/TRBV3-2
cdr3_nt: TGTGCCAGCAGCCAAGAGCCTAGCGGGGGATATGGGCAGTACTTC
cdr3_aa: CASSQEPSGGYGQYF

d_call: TRBD1
clone_size: once
j_call: TRBJ1-1
v_call: TRBV5-4
cdr3_nt: TGTGCCAGCAGCCTACAGGGGGTTAACACTGAAGCTTTCTTT
cdr3_aa: CASSLQGVNTEAFF

d_call: TRBD1
clone_size: .
j_call: TRBJ1-1
v_call: TRBV5-1
cdr3_nt: TGCGCCAGCAGACCGGGACAGAGAGGGACTGAAGCTTTCTTT
cdr3_aa: CASRPGQRGTEAFF

d_call: TRBD1
clone_size: .
j_call: TRBJ2-3
v_call: TRBV28
cdr3_nt: TGTGCCAGCCTACGGGACAGGGTCACAGATACGCAGTATTTT
cdr3_aa: CASLRDRVTDTQYF

d_call: .
clone_size: .
j_call: TRBJ2-1
v_call: TRBV6-5
cdr3_nt: TGTGCCAGCATTCGGACGGGGAGCTCCTACAATGAGCAGTTCTTC
cdr3_aa: CASIRTGSSYNEQFF

d_call: TRBD1
clone_size: .
j_call: TRBJ1-3
v_call: TRBV6-5
cdr3_nt: TGTGCCAGCAGTCGGACAGGGGAGGGAAACACCATATATTTT
cdr3_aa: CASSRTGEGNTIYF

d_call: .
clone_size: .
j_call: TRBJ2-1
v_call: TRBV3-1/TRBV3-2
cdr3_nt: TGTGCCAGCAGTCCGCCGCCCGGGGGGCAAAATGAGCAGTTCTTC
cdr3_aa: CASSPPPGGQNEQFF

d_call: TRBD2
clone_size: .
j_call: TRBJ2-3
v_call: TRBV10-2
cdr3_nt: TGCGCCAGCGCCGCCACTAGCGGGGATAGAGATACGCAGTATTTT
cdr3_aa: CASAATSGDRDTQYF

d_call: TRBD2
clone_size: .
j_call: TRBJ2-7
v_call: TRBV20-1
cdr3_nt: TGCAGTGCTAGTCTAGCGGGGGGAGGGATAGGAGGCGAGCAGTACTTC
cdr3_aa: CSASLAGGGIGGEQYF

d_call: TRBD1
clone_size: .
j_call: TRBJ1-2
v_call: TRBV30
cdr3_nt: TGTGCCTGGACGTTACAGGGGGCGATTGGCTACACCTTC
cdr3_aa: CAWTLQGAIGYTF

d_call: .
clone_size: once
j_call: TRBJ2-3
v_call: TRBV14
cdr3_nt: TGTGCCAGCAGCCAAGCTTTGTATACGCAGTATTTT
cdr3_aa: CASSQALYTQYF

d_call: TRBD1
clone_size: .
j_call: TRBJ1-4
v_call: TRBV19
cdr3_nt: TGTGCCAGTAGTGACGGTCCGGCCGGGACAGGGTTCGAAAAACTGTTTTTT
cdr3_aa: CASSDGPAGTGFEKLFF

d_call: .
clone_size: .
j_call: TRBJ2-6
v_call: TRBV12-3/TRBV12-4
cdr3_nt: TGTGCCAGCAGTAACAATGGGGCCAACGTCCTGACTTTC
cdr3_aa: CASSNNGANVLTF

d_call: .
clone_size: .
j_call: TRBJ1-5
v_call: TRBV2
cdr3_nt: TGTGCCAGCAGTGAAACTATGGACAGCCTCAATCAGCCCCAGCATTTT
cdr3_aa: CASSETMDSLNQPQHF

d_call: .
clone_size: .
j_call: TRBJ1-2
v_call: TRBV18
cdr3_nt: TGTGCCAGCTCACCACCCCCGGAGGGCTCCTATGGCTACACCTTC
cdr3_aa: CASSPPPEGSYGYTF

d_call: .
clone_size: .
j_call: TRBJ2-5
v_call: TRBV5-5
cdr3_nt: TGTGCCAGCAGCTTGGTAGTTCCCCTTCAAGAGACCCAGTACTTC
cdr3_aa: CASSLVVPLQETQYF

d_call: .
clone_size: .
j_call: TRBJ2-3
v_call: TRBV19
cdr3_nt: TGTGCCAGTAGTATCGGAGGAGCGGGCACAGATACGCAGTATTTT
cdr3_aa: CASSIGGAGTDTQYF

d_call: .
clone_size: once
j_call: TRBJ1-5
v_call: TRBV30
cdr3_nt: TGTGCCTGGGAGCCCGGGACTGATAATCAGCCCCAGCATTTT
cdr3_aa: CAWEPGTDNQPQHF

d_call: .
clone_size: .
j_call: TRBJ2-7
v_call: TRBV28
cdr3_nt: TGTGCCAGCAGTACACAGGGTGGAATCTACGAGCAGTACTTC
cdr3_aa: CASSTQGGIYEQYF

d_call: .
clone_size: few
j_call: TRBJ2-1
v_call: TRBV19
cdr3_nt: TGTGCCAGTCCGCCCATATGTTTGCATGGGGGCAGTGAGCAGTTCTTC
cdr3_aa: CASPPICLHGGSEQFF

d_call: .
clone_size: .
j_call: TRBJ2-1
v_call: TRBV30
cdr3_nt: TGTGCCTGGGGTACAGTTATGGGTTACAATGAGCAGTTCTTC
cdr3_aa: CAWGTVMGYNEQFF

d_call: .
clone_size: .
j_call: TRBJ2-7
v_call: TRBV6-5
cdr3_nt: TGTGCCAGCAGGGCTAGCCTCCCAACCTACGAGCAGTACTTC
cdr3_aa: CASRASLPTYEQYF

d_call: .
clone_size: .
j_call: TRBJ1-2
v_call: TRBV6-5
cdr3_nt: TGTGCCAGCAGTCTTGGACAACGCTCCGGTGGCTACACCTTC
cdr3_aa: CASSLGQRSGGYTF

d_call: .
clone_size: .
j_call: TRBJ2-4
v_call: TRBV7-9
cdr3_nt: TGTGCCAGCAGCTCGGAACAGGGATTGATTGGACCGGCCAAAAACATTCAGTACTTC
cdr3_aa: CASSSEQGLIGPAKNIQYF

d_call: .
clone_size: .
j_call: TRBJ1-5
v_call: TRBV3-1/TRBV3-2
cdr3_nt: TGTGCCAGCAGCCTCCTCCCAGATCAGCCCCAGCATTTT
cdr3_aa: CASSLLPDQPQHF

d_call: .
clone_size: .
j_call: TRBJ2-5
v_call: TRBV5-6
cdr3_nt: TGTGCCAGCAGCTTGGGGAGAGTCGAGACCCAGTACTTC
cdr3_aa: CASSLGRVETQYF

d_call: .
clone_size: .
j_call: TRBJ1-1
v_call: TRBV10-3
cdr3_nt: TGTGCCATCGATGGGGGGGCGAGGACTGAAGCTTTCTTT
cdr3_aa: CAIDGGARTEAFF

d_call: .
clone_size: .
j_call: TRBJ1-5
v_call: TRBV10-3
cdr3_nt: TGTGCCATCAGTGACATGGGCACAGGGAACAATCAGCCCCAGCATTTT
cdr3_aa: CAISDMGTGNNQPQHF

d_call: .
clone_size: .
j_call: TRBJ1-1
v_call: TRBV2
cdr3_nt: TGTGCCACCTATTGGGACATGAACACTGAAGCTTTCTTT
cdr3_aa: CATYWDMNTEAFF

d_call: .
clone_size: few
j_call: TRBJ1-3
v_call: TRBV6-5
cdr3_nt: TGTGCCAGCAGTTACTCGCCCAGGGCTAGAAGTACCATATATTTT
cdr3_aa: CASSYSPRARSTIYF

d_call: .
clone_size: few
j_call: TRBJ1-5
v_call: TRBV6-5
cdr3_nt: TGTGCCAGCAGCCGGGGGGACGGCAATCAGCCCCAGCATTTT
cdr3_aa: CASSRGDGNQPQHF

d_call: TRBD1
clone_size: .
j_call: TRBJ1-3
v_call: TRBV5-1
cdr3_nt: TGCGCCAGCAGGCGACAGGGCGAGGGAAACACCATATATTTT
cdr3_aa: CASRRQGEGNTIYF

d_call: TRBD1
clone_size: once
j_call: TRBJ1-4
v_call: TRBV5-1
cdr3_nt: TGCGCCAGCAGACTTACAGGGGAGCCTAATGAAAAACTGTTTTTT
cdr3_aa: CASRLTGEPNEKLFF

d_call: TRBD2
clone_size: .
j_call: TRBJ2-5
v_call: TRBV11-2
cdr3_nt: TGTGCCAGCAGCTTGCAGCGGGGGGGCTACCAAGAGACCCAGTACTTC
cdr3_aa: CASSLQRGGYQETQYF

d_call: .
clone_size: .
j_call: TRBJ1-1
v_call: TRBV11-2
cdr3_nt: TGTGCCAGCAGCTTAGTGGTCCAGGGTACCACTGAAGCTTTCTTT
cdr3_aa: CASSLVVQGTTEAFF

d_call: TRBD2
clone_size: .
j_call: TRBJ2-1
v_call: TRBV7-9
cdr3_nt: TGTGCCAGCAGCGAGGGGACTAGCGCACTTGGGGAGCAGTTCTTC
cdr3_aa: CASSEGTSALGEQFF

d_call: TRBD1
clone_size: .
j_call: TRBJ2-7
v_call: TRBV7-9
cdr3_nt: TGTGCCAGCAGCAGAGGACAGGGTAGCAACGAGCAGTACTTC
cdr3_aa: CASSRGQGSNEQYF

d_call: .
clone_size: .
j_call: TRBJ2-7
v_call: TRBV6-1
cdr3_nt: TGTGCCAGCAGTGAGAAAACCGACAGAAACCCCTACGAGCAGTACTTC
cdr3_aa: CASSEKTDRNPYEQYF

d_call: .
clone_size: .
j_call: TRBJ2-1
v_call: TRBV4-2
cdr3_nt: TGTGCCAGCAGCCAAGACTATGCTAGCGTCTACAATGAGCAGTTCTTC
cdr3_aa: CASSQDYASVYNEQFF

d_call: TRBD2
clone_size: .
j_call: TRBJ2-7
v_call: TRBV5-1
cdr3_nt: TGCGCCAGCAGCTTGGCGACTAGCGGGGGGGCGAGCTCCTACGAGCAGTACTTC
cdr3_aa: CASSLATSGGASSYEQYF

d_call: .
clone_size: once
j_call: TRBJ2-2
v_call: TRBV5-1
cdr3_nt: TGCGCCAGCAGCTTGGCCAGGGGGGAGCTGTTTTTT
cdr3_aa: CASSLARGELFF

d_call: .
clone_size: .
j_call: TRBJ2-7
v_call: TRBV28
cdr3_nt: TGTGCCAGCAAAGGACGGGAACGGAACTACGAGCAGTACTTC
cdr3_aa: CASKGRERNYEQYF

d_call: .
clone_size: .
j_call: TRBJ2-1
v_call: TRBV15
cdr3_nt: TGTGCCACCAGCAGAGTGGGGGGGGCTACCTACAATGAGCAGTTCTTC
cdr3_aa: CATSRVGGATYNEQFF

d_call: TRBD1
clone_size: .
j_call: TRBJ1-1
v_call: TRBV6-5
cdr3_nt: TGTGCCAGCAGTTTCCAAACAGGGGGAACTGAAGCTTTCTTT
cdr3_aa: CASSFQTGGTEAFF

d_call: TRBD2
clone_size: .
j_call: TRBJ2-7
v_call: TRBV30
cdr3_nt: TGTGCCTGCGCTGGGACTAGCGGGTACGAGCAGTACTTC
cdr3_aa: CACAGTSGYEQYF

d_call: .
clone_size: .
j_call: TRBJ2-3
v_call: TRBV6-4
cdr3_nt: TGTGCCAGCAGTGGGGAGGGGGGCCTTGATACGCAGTATTTT
cdr3_aa: CASSGEGGLDTQYF